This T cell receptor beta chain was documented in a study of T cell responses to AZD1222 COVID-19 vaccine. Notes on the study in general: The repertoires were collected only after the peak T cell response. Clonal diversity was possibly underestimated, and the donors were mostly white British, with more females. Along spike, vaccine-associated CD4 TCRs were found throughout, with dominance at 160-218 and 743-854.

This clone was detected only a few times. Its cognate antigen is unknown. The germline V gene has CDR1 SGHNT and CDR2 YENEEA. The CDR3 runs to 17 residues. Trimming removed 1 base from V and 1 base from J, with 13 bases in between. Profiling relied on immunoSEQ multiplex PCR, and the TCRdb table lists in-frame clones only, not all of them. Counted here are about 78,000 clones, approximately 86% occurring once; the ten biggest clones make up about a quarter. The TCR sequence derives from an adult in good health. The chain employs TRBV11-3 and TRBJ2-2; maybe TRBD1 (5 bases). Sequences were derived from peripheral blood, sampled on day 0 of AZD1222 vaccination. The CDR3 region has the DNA TGTGCCAGCAGCTTAGGTCCCTGGGGCCTGAACACCGGGGAGCTGTTTTTT. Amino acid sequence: CASSLGPWGLNTGELFF.